These 11 T cell receptor beta chains were sequenced from one sample in a study of T-cell memory formation after mild COVID-19. TCRdb passed the 5' RACE reads through MiXCR, listing each CDR3 protein once. The sample lists about 140,000 distinct CDR3 sequences; 13% to 15% were seen once. The sequencing input was PBMCs or a T cell subset sorted from them (not recorded which). These receptors were collected from an adult woman who had mild COVID-19 (a few samples of this study predate the infection). Cell type and time point are not known.

This clonotype was observed a handful of times. The J gene is TRBJ1-2, the V gene TRBV9; D uncertain. CDR1 and CDR2 from the germline V gene are SGDLS and YYNGEE. Trimming took 0 bases from V and 2 from J, leaving 17 bases between them. The CDR3 totals 17 residues. As DNA, the CDR3 is TGTGCCAGCAGCGTAGCTGAGCAGGCCATCGGAAACTATGGCTACACCTTC. Protein product: CASSVAEQAIGNYGYTF.

The CDR3 coding sequence is TGTGCCACCGGTACAAGAGACTTGGGGTACAATGAGCAGTTCTTC. This translates into CATGTRDLGYNEQFF. The V call is TRBV24-1, the J call TRBJ2-1; D gene unclear. The germline V gene encodes CDR1 KGHDR and CDR2 SFDVKD. The ends were cut back, 9 bases at V and 4 bases at J, with 18 bases in the middle. The CDR3 extends over 15 amino acids.

The genes are TRBV4-1 and TRBJ2-7; D might be TRBD1 or TRBD2, each matching 5 bases. The V gene's germline CDR1 is MGHRA and CDR2 YSYEKL. The CDR3 has 15 residues. Trimming stripped 5 bases from V and 2 bases from J, with 16 bases between. CDR3 amino acids: CASSGRDGATYEQYF. The CDR3 coding sequence is TGCGCCAGCAGCGGCCGGGACGGAGCAACCTACGAGCAGTACTTC.

This clonotype was observed many times. V and J are TRBV6-6 and TRBJ2-1, with 7 bases fitting TRBD2. With 8 bases clipped from V and 2 bases from J, the junction kept 9 bases outside the gene matches. This CDR3 spans 15 amino acids. The germline CDR1 and CDR2 sequences are MNHNY and SVGAGI (reference sequence). The CDR3 DNA follows: TGTGCCAGCGGATTGGCGGGAGAGACCTACAATGAGCAGTTCTTC. This encodes CASGLAGETYNEQFF.

The chain recombines TRBV4-3 with TRBJ2-7; D is undetermined. The CDR3 covers 14 residues. V dropped 4 bases and J dropped 3 bases, with 13 bases sitting between them. Germline-derived CDR1 and CDR2 are LGHNA and YSLEER. DNA for the CDR3: TGCGCCAGCAGCCCCACCTTTGGGAACTACGAGCAGTACTTC. This translates into CASSPTFGNYEQYF.

This clonotype was found a few times. The genes are TRBV5-4 and TRBJ2-7; TRBD1 agrees at 10 bases. The CDR3 covers 16 residues. Trimming took 0 bases from V and 2 from J; bases not matched to a gene: 5. Germline V lookup: CDR1 SGHNT, CDR2 YYREEE (reference sequence). Here the CDR3 reads CASSLGTGGFAYEQYF. CDR3 bases: TGTGCCAGCAGCTTGGGGACAGGGGGTTTCGCCTACGAGCAGTACTTC.

The V gene is TRBV5-1, the J gene TRBJ2-1; maybe TRBD2 (6 bases). The germline V and J ends were trimmed by 0 bases and 4 bases, with 8 bases remaining between them. The germline gives CDR1 SGHRS, CDR2 YFSETQ. This CDR3 has 14 residues. CDR3 region: CASSLDGGYNEQFF. CDR3 in DNA: TGCGCCAGCAGCTTGGATGGGGGGTACAATGAGCAGTTCTTC. Together with reference TRBV5-1 and TRBJ2-1, the CDR3 gives the full variable domain: KAGVTQTPRYLIKTRGQQVTLSCSPISGHRSVSWYQQTPGQGLQFLFEYFSETQRNKGNFPGRFSGRQFSNSRSEMNVSTLELGDSALYLCASSLDGGYNEQFFGPGTRLTVL.

This clonotype was found many times. The V call is TRBV20-1, the J call TRBJ2-1; 8 bases agree with TRBD2. The CDR3 is 14 amino acids. The germline gives CDR1 DFQATT, CDR2 SNEGSKA (reference sequence). The CDR3 sequence is CSHVIAGTYNEQFF. CDR3 nucleotides: TGCAGCCACGTTATAGCGGGGACCTACAATGAGCAGTTCTTC.

In its sample, this clonotype was seen a few times. The chain recombines TRBV2 with TRBJ2-7; 8 bases match TRBD1. J lost 3 bases, V lost 7 bases, and 8 bases had no gene match. The CDR3 totals 14 residues. Per germline, CDR1 SNHLY and CDR2 FYNNEI. This CDR3 is CASTLTGDIYEQYF. CDR3 in DNA: TGTGCCAGCACGTTGACAGGGGACATCTACGAGCAGTACTTC.

This clonotype occurred many times. The chain carries TRBV9 and TRBJ2-7; D is perhaps TRBD1 or TRBD2 (5 bases each). CDR3 size: 15 residues. V lost 4 bases to trimming and J lost 0 bases, with 14 bases between them. From germline, CDR1 is SGDLS and CDR2 YYNGEE. The CDR3 spells CASSSGGRSSYEQYF. The CDR3 DNA is TGTGCCAGCAGCTCTGGGGGAAGGAGCTCCTACGAGCAGTACTTC. Full variable domain (outside the CDR3, taken from reference TRBV9 and TRBJ2-7): DSGVTQTPKHLITATGQRVTLRCSPRSGDLSVYWYQQSLDQGLQFLIQYYNGEERAKGNILERFSAQQFPDLHSELNLSSLELGDSALYFCASSSGGRSSYEQYFGPGTRLTVT.

The V and J genes are TRBV5-4 and TRBJ2-1, with a possible D match to TRBD1 (6 bases). CDR3 length equals 15 residues. V was clipped by 6 bases and J by 0 bases, with 13 bases between them. Per germline, CDR1 SGHNT and CDR2 YYREEE (reference sequence). The CDR3 DNA reads TGTGCCAGCACCAAAGTAGGGGGCTCCTACAATGAGCAGTTCTTC. Translated: CASTKVGGSYNEQFF.